What follows is one T cell receptor beta chain and its context. Assay used: immunoSEQ multiplex PCR; TCRdb lists only in-frame clones, some missing. The profile shows a few hundred thousand clones, 80% to 90% of them singletons. The record originates from a study of blood T cell repertoires in COVID-19. CDR1 and CDR2 from the germline V gene are LGHNA and YSLEER. The CDR3 extends over 14 amino acids. Trimming removed 8 bases from V and 7 bases from J, with 17 bases in between. The clonotype originates from a man between 25 and 39 years old who had recovered from COVID-19. The source material was peripheral blood. The gene calls are TRBV4-3 and TRBJ2-2; possible D gene TRBD1, 5 bases. CDR3 protein: CASPPKDNNGELFF. In nucleotides, the CDR3 is TGCGCCAGCCCCCCCAAGGACAATAACGGGGAGCTGTTTTTT.